These 25 T cell receptor beta chains came from one sample sequenced in a study of T cell responses to AZD1222 COVID-19 vaccine. Profiled with immunoSEQ multiplex PCR; TCRdb holds only in-frame clones, not every one. The sample records 80,000 to 100,000 clones, about nine tenths being singletons. The sample in question was peripheral blood, obtained on day 0 of MenACWY control vaccination. These TCRs come from an adult in good health.

This clone was detected only once. J is TRBJ1-1 and V is TRBV5-6; D ambiguous. V was shortened by 4 bases and J by 5 bases, with 12 bases between the two germline ends. Germline V gene data show CDR1 as SGHDT and CDR2 as YYEEEE. CDR3 size: 13 residues. The CDR3 bases are TGTGCCAGCAGCCCCGGGGTGGGGACTGAAGCTTTCTTT. Encoded protein: CASSPGVGTEAFF.

The chain is built from TRBV11-3 and TRBJ2-1, with 16 positions matching TRBD2. The CDR3 spans 18 residues. Trimming cost V 1 base and J 5 bases; bases outside gene matches: 5. Germline CDR1 reads SGHNT; CDR2 reads YENEEA. The CDR3 DNA follows: TGTGCCAGCAGCTTAGCAGGGACTAGCGGGGGGGCAGACAATGAGCAGTTCTTC. Translation: CASSLAGTSGGADNEQFF.

The J gene is TRBJ1-2, the V gene TRBV7-9; D is unclear. The V gene lost 1 base and the J gene lost 4 bases, with 19 bases spanning the gap. This CDR3 spans 17 amino acids. CDR1 and CDR2 from the germline V gene are SEHNR and FQNEAQ (reference sequence). CDR3 DNA: TGTGCCAGCAGCTTAGGGTTTTCAAGCAGTCTAGCCTATGGCTACACCTTC. Protein: CASSLGFSSSLAYGYTF.

The V gene is TRBV7-9, the J gene TRBJ1-2; the D gene is possibly TRBD1 (5 bases). CDR1 and CDR2 (germline): SEHNR, FQNEAQ (reference sequence). Trimming removed 6 bases from V and 7 bases from J, with 12 bases in between. The CDR3 totals 12 residues. Here the CDR3 reads CASSRPRGGYTF. Here the CDR3 DNA reads TGTGCCAGCAGTCGTCCGAGGGGTGGCTACACCTTC.

This rearrangement joins TRBV4-2 to TRBJ1-2, with TRBD1 matching over 7 bases. V was pared by 4 bases and J by 4 bases, with 6 bases of the junction left unmatched. The germline gives CDR1 LGHNA, CDR2 YNFKEQ. This CDR3 has 14 amino acids. The DNA of the CDR3 is TGTGCCAGCAGCCTCTTGACAGGGAGCTATGGCTACACCTTC. It yields the protein CASSLLTGSYGYTF.

This sequence joins TRBV6-5 and TRBJ2-5, with D possibly matching TRBD2 (6 bases). The CDR3 runs 14 residues. V shed 0 bases and J shed 3 bases, with 8 bases lying between them. Germline-derived CDR1 and CDR2 are MNHEY and SVGAGI. CDR3 nucleotides: TGTGCCAGCAGTTACTCCTGGACTAAAGAGACCCAGTACTTC. This sequence encodes CASSYSWTKETQYF.

V usage is TRBV19 and J usage is TRBJ1-3; D unclear. This CDR3 is 12 amino acids long. Germline lookup yields CDR1 LNHDA and CDR2 SQIVND (reference sequence). This CDR3 reads CASRQLGNTIYF. CDR3 nucleotides: TGTGCATCCCGACAATTAGGAAACACCATATATTTT.

The chain joins TRBV6-6 to TRBJ1-6; TRBD1 matches at 7 bases. There are 17 residues in the CDR3. Trimming cost V 5 bases and J 3 bases; bases outside gene matches: 10. Germline values: CDR1 MNHNY, CDR2 SVGAGI (reference sequence). CDR3 bases: TGTGCCAGCAGTCTTACCTCGGGACAGTTCTATAATTCACCCCTCCACTTT. Protein: CASSLTSGQFYNSPLHF.

This clone was observed once. The chain links TRBV6-2 or TRBV6-3 to TRBJ2-1; 9 bases line up with TRBD2. Germline trimming cut 6 bases from V and 7 bases from J; bases unmatched to any gene: 7. Germline CDR1 and CDR2: MNHEY and SVGEGT. There are 14 residues in the CDR3. CDR3 nucleotides: TGTGCCAGCAGCCAGAGCGGGGGGCCGAATGAGCAGTTCTTC. The encoded protein is CASSQSGGPNEQFF.

This sequence joins TRBV9 and TRBJ1-1, with unresolved D. Germline V gene data show CDR1 as SGDLS and CDR2 as YYNGEE. Trimming removed 0 bases at V and 4 bases at J, with 10 bases between. CDR3 length: 14 amino acids. As DNA, the CDR3 is TGTGCCAGCAGCGTAGACCCGCTGGGCACTGAAGCTTTCTTT. It is translated as CASSVDPLGTEAFF.

J is TRBJ2-5 and V is TRBV15; 8 nucleotides match TRBD1. J lost 5 bases, V lost 1 base, and 3 bases had no gene match. The CDR3 extends over 14 amino acids. The germline V gene has CDR1 LNHNV and CDR2 YYDKDF (reference sequence). The CDR3 is CATSRVTGGETQYF. The CDR3 coding sequence is TGTGCCACCAGCAGAGTAACAGGGGGGGAGACCCAGTACTTC.

This clone is a singleton in its sample. The V call is TRBV19, the J call TRBJ2-7, with D perhaps matching TRBD2 (5 bases). The CDR3 runs to 16 residues. Germline V gene data show CDR1 as LNHDA and CDR2 as SQIVND (reference sequence). Trimming took 0 bases from V and 2 from J, leaving 14 bases between them. DNA of the CDR3: TGTGCCAGTAGTATAGATAACGAGGACTCTACCTACGAGCAGTACTTC. Its protein is CASSIDNEDSTYEQYF. Together with reference TRBV19 and TRBJ2-7, the CDR3 gives the full variable domain: DGGITQSPKYLFRKEGQNVTLSCEQNLNHDAMYWYRQDPGQGLRLIYYSQIVNDFQKGDIAEGYSVSREKKESFPLTVTSAQKNPTAFYLCASSIDNEDSTYEQYFGPGTRLTVT.

This clone was recorded once. This chain connects TRBV9 to TRBJ2-1; D unresolved. V was pared by 8 bases and J by 0 bases, with 12 bases between. Germline V CDR1 and CDR2: SGDLS, YYNGEE. CDR3 length: 14 amino acids. CDR3 DNA: TGTGCCAGTGGTTATGGCCCCTCCTACAATGAGCAGTTCTTC. Translating gives CASGYGPSYNEQFF.

The genes are TRBV6-2 or TRBV6-3 and TRBJ2-7; the D is unclear. The germline V gene has CDR1 MNHEY and CDR2 SVGEGT. Deletions cut 4 bases from V and 0 bases from J, with 10 bases between. The CDR3 is made up of 14 amino acids. The CDR3 sequence: CASSSGPLSYEQYF. DNA of the CDR3: TGTGCCAGCAGTTCGGGTCCCCTCTCCTACGAGCAGTACTTC.

The V call is TRBV7-9, the J call TRBJ1-6, with 7 positions matching TRBD1. V shed 7 bases and J 4 bases; nucleotides not matched to a gene: 7. The germline gives CDR1 SEHNR, CDR2 FQNEAQ (reference sequence). CDR3 length: 15 amino acids. CDR3 coding DNA: TGTGCCAGCAAGGAGGGGACAGAATATAATTCACCCCTCCACTTT. This sequence encodes CASKEGTEYNSPLHF.

CDR3 DNA: TGTGCCAGCAGCTCCCTTCGGGGGGAGGGGAACACTGAAGCTTTCTTT. Translating gives CASSSLRGEGNTEAFF. The V call is TRBV11-2, the J call TRBJ1-1; weak D call: TRBD1 (5 bases). Germline loops: CDR1 SGHAT, CDR2 FQNNGV. CDR3 length equals 16 residues. Trimming pared 4 bases from V and 1 base from J, leaving 16 bases between.

The gene calls are TRBV7-2 and TRBJ2-7, with TRBD1 identical over 8 bases. V trimming: 6 bases; J trimming: 4 bases; junction bases outside the gene matches: 11. Germline CDR1 is SGHTA and CDR2 is FQGNSA. This CDR3 region has 15 residues. The CDR3 is CASSSQWGQAYEQYF. CDR3 DNA sequence: TGTGCCAGCAGTTCCCAGTGGGGACAGGCATACGAGCAGTACTTC.

The V call is TRBV4-2, the J call TRBJ1-5, with D unclear. The germline V gene has CDR1 LGHNA and CDR2 YNFKEQ. V was clipped by 0 bases and J by 5 bases, with 11 bases between them. The length of the CDR3 is 15 residues. The CDR3 DNA reads as TGTGCCAGCAGCCAAGACTCGACGGCATATCAGCCCCAGCATTTT. This sequence encodes CASSQDSTAYQPQHF.

The chain couples TRBV5-6 to TRBJ1-6, with D possibly matching TRBD1 (6 bases). This CDR3 has 14 amino acids. V lost 0 bases and J 9 bases, leaving 10 bases between the germline ends. The germline V gene has CDR1 SGHDT and CDR2 YYEEEE. For the CDR3, the DNA is TGTGCCAGCAGCTTGGCAGGGGCAGGTTCACCCCTCCACTTT. Translating it yields CASSLAGAGSPLHF.

This clone was picked up one time. The gene calls are TRBV10-3 and TRBJ2-6; 8 bases are shared with TRBD2. The CDR3 contains 14 residues. V shed 8 bases, J shed 1 base, and the junction held 1 base outside the gene matches. Germline CDR1 ENHRY, CDR2 SYGVKD. CDR3 nucleotides: TGTGCCATCCGGGGGGGATCTGGGGCCAACGTCCTGACTTTC. It specifies CAIRGGSGANVLTF.

This sequence joins TRBV7-9 and TRBJ1-4; tentative D call: TRBD1 (5 bases). The V gene lost 3 bases and the J gene lost 6 bases, with 17 bases spanning the gap. The CDR3 spans 16 residues. Germline V lookup: CDR1 SEHNR, CDR2 FQNEAQ (reference sequence). Written as DNA, the CDR3 is TGTGCCAGCAGCTTCGGGGTGAGGGGACTTGATGAAAAACTGTTTTTT. Translation gives CASSFGVRGLDEKLFF.

J is TRBJ2-1 and V is TRBV28; no firm D call. CDR1 and CDR2 (germline): MDHEN, SYDVKM. The CDR3 length is 15 residues. The germline V and J ends were trimmed by 3 bases and 7 bases, with 16 bases remaining between them. The CDR3, as DNA: TGTGCCAGCAGTTTTGCAGGAGTCGTTGAGAATGAGCAGTTCTTC. This translates into CASSFAGVVENEQFF.

The rearrangement uses TRBV5-1 and TRBJ2-2; possible D gene TRBD1, 6 bases. V was clipped by 0 bases and J by 0 bases, with 15 bases between them. The CDR3 contains 18 residues. Germline-derived CDR1 and CDR2 are SGHRS and YFSETQ. CDR3 amino acids: CASSLGGLGTTNTGELFF. CDR3 sequence (DNA): TGCGCCAGCAGCTTGGGTGGGCTTGGGACAACGAACACCGGGGAGCTGTTTTTT.

V usage is TRBV19 and J usage is TRBJ2-2; D unclear. The germline gives CDR1 LNHDA, CDR2 SQIVND (reference sequence). V lost 5 bases and J lost 0, with 10 bases in between. CDR3 size: 15 residues. This chain's CDR3 is CASSPWKPNTGELFF. The CDR3 coding sequence is TGTGCCAGTAGTCCATGGAAGCCGAACACCGGGGAGCTGTTTTTT.

The chain couples TRBV5-4 to TRBJ2-7; D not resolved. The CDR3 covers 14 residues. The V and J ends lost 4 bases and 2 bases respectively, with 13 bases between them. The germline CDR1 and CDR2 sequences are SGHNT and YYREEE (reference sequence). CDR3 DNA: TGTGCCAGCAGCACGGAAGGGATTACCTACGAGCAGTACTTC. It translates to CASSTEGITYEQYF.